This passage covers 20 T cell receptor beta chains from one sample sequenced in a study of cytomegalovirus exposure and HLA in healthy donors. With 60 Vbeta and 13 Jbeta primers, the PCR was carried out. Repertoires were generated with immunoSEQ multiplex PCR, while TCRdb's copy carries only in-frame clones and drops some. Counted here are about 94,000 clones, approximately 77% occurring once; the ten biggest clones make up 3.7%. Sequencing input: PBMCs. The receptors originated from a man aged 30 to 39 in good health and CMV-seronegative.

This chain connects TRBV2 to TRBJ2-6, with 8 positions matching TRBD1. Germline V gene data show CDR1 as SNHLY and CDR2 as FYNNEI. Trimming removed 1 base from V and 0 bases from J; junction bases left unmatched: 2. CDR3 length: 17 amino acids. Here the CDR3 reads CASSEGTGLSGANVLTF. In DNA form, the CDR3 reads TGTGCCAGCAGTGAAGGGACAGGGCTCTCTGGGGCCAACGTCCTGACTTTC.

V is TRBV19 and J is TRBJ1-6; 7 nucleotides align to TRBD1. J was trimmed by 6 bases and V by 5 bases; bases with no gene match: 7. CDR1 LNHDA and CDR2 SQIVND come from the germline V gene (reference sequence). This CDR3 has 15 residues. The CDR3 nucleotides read TGTGCCAGTAGTGTGACAGGGAGATTTAATTCACCCCTCCACTTT. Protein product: CASSVTGRFNSPLHF.

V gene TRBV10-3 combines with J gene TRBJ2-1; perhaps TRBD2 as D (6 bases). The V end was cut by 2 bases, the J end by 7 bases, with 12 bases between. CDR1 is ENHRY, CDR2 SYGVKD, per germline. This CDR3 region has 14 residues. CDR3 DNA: TGTGCCATCAGTGAGAATCGGGAGATAAATGAGCAGTTCTTC. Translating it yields CAISENREINEQFF.

The CDR3 nucleotides are TGTGCCAGTAGTATTGGACAGGGGGCCAATCAGCCCCAGCATTTT. This codes for CASSIGQGANQPQHF. V gene TRBV19 combines with J gene TRBJ1-5, with 11 bases matching TRBD1. This CDR3 has 15 residues. After removal of 3 bases from V and 3 bases from J, the junction contained 1 base not matched to a gene. Germline-derived CDR1 and CDR2 are LNHDA and SQIVND (reference sequence).

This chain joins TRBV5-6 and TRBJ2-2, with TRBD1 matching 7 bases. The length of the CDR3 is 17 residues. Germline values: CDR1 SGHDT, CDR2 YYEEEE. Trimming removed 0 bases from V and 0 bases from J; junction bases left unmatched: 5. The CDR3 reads CASSLVRQGANTGELFF. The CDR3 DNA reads TGTGCCAGCAGCTTGGTAAGGCAGGGGGCGAACACCGGGGAGCTGTTTTTT.

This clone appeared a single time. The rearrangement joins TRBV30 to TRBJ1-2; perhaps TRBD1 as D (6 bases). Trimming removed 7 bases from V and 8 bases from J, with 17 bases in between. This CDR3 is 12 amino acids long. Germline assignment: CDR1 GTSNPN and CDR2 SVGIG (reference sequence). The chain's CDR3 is CASPLGGGGYTF. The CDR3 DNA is TGTGCCTCTCCCCTAGGCGGGGGCGGCTACACCTTC.

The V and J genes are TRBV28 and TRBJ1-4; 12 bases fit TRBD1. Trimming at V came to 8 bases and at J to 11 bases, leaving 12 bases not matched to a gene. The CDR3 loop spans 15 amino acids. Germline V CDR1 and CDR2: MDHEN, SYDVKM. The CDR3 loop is CASGTGTGGRGKLFF. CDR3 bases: TGTGCCAGCGGAACCGGGACAGGGGGCCGTGGGAAACTGTTTTTT.

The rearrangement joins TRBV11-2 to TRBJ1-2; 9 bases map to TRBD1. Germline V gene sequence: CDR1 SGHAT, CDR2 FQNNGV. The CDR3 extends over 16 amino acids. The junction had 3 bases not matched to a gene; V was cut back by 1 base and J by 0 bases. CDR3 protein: CASSLAGTGSNYGYTF. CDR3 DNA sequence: TGTGCCAGCAGCTTAGCCGGGACAGGGTCTAACTATGGCTACACCTTC.

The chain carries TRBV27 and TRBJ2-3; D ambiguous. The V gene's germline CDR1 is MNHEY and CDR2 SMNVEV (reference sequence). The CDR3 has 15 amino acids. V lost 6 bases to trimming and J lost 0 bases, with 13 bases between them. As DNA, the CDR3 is TGTGCCAGCAGCCACTTGTTTGATAGCACAGATACGCAGTATTTT. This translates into CASSHLFDSTDTQYF.

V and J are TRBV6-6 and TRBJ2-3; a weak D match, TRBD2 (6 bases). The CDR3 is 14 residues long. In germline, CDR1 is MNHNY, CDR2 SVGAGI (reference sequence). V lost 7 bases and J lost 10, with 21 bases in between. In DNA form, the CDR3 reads TGTGCCAGCATCCCCTCGGGGGTAGGGGATGCGCAGTATTTT. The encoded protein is CASIPSGVGDAQYF.

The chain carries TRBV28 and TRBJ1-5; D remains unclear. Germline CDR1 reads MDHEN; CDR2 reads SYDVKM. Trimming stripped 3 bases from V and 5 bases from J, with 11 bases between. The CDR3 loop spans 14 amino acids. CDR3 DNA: TGTGCCAGCAGTTTCTGGGAGAAGTATCAGCCCCAGCATTTT. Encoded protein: CASSFWEKYQPQHF. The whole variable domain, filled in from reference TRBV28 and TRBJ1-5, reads DVKVTQSSRYLVKRTGEKVFLECVQDMDHENMFWYRQDPGLGLRLIYFSYDVKMKEKGDIPEGYSVSREKKERFSLILESASTNQTSMYLCASSFWEKYQPQHFGDGTRLSIL.

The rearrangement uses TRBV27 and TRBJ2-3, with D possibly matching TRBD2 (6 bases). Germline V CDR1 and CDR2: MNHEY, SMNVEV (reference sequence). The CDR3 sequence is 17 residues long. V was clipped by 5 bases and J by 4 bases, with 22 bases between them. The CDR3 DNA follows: TGTGCCAGCAGTCCCCCAGGGTTGCGGCGGGGAGCAGATACGCAGTATTTT. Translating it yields CASSPPGLRRGADTQYF.

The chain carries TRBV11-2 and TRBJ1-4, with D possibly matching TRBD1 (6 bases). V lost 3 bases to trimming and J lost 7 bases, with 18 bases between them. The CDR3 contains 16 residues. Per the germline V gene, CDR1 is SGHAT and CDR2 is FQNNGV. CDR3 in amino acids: CASSLGGRAVLEKLFF. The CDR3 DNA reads TGTGCCAGCAGCTTGGGGGGGCGGGCAGTCCTTGAAAAACTGTTTTTT.

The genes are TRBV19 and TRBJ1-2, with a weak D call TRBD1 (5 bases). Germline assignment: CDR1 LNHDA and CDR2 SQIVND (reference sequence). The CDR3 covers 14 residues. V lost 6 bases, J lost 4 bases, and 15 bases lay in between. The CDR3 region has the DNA TGTGCCAGTAGGCCCAGGGTTTTTGGCTATGGCTACACCTTC. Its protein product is CASRPRVFGYGYTF.

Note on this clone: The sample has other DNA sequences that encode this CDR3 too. The CDR3 DNA sequence: TGCGCCAGCAGCTTGGGGCCTAGCGGGGCCGCAAGGGAGCTGTTTTTT. Its translation: CASSLGPSGAARELFF. This chain links TRBV5-1 with TRBJ2-2; 9 bases line up with TRBD2. The V and J ends lost 0 bases and 9 bases, in that order; junction bases with no gene match: 9. Germline CDR1 and CDR2: SGHRS and YFSETQ. The CDR3 has 16 residues.

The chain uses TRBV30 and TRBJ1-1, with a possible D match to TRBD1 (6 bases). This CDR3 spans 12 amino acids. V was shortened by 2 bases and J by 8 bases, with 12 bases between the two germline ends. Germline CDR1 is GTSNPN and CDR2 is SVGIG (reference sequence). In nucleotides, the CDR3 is TGTGCCTGGAGTCTTACAGGGATCGAAGCTTTCTTT. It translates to CAWSLTGIEAFF.

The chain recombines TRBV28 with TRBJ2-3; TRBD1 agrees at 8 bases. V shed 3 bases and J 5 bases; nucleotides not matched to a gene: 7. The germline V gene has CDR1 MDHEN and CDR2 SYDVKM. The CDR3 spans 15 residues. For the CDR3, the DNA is TGTGCCAGCAGTTTGTCCCAGGGGGCGGGAGATACGCAGTATTTT. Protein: CASSLSQGAGDTQYF.

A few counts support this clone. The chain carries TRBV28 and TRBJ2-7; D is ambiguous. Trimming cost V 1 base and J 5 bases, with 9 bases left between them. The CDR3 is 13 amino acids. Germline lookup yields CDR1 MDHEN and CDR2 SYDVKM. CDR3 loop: CASSLFAADEQYF. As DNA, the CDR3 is TGTGCCAGCAGTTTATTTGCGGCAGACGAGCAGTACTTC.

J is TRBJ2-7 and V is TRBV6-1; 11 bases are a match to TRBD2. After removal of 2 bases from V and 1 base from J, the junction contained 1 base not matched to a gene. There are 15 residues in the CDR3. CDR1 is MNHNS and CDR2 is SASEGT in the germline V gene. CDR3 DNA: TGTGCCAGCAGTGAAAGGACTAGCGGGTCCTACGAGCAGTACTTC. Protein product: CASSERTSGSYEQYF.

This CDR3 is CASSLQTTGGGYF. CDR3 bases: TGTGCCAGCAGCTTGCAAACAACAGGAGGGGGCTACTTC. V usage is TRBV5-8 and J usage is TRBJ2-5, with D perhaps TRBD1 (7 bases). The CDR3 is made up of 13 amino acids. The germline V gene encodes CDR1 SGHTS and CDR2 YDEGEE. The ends were cut back, 1 base at V and 14 bases at J, with 18 bases in the middle. Drawing the rest from reference TRBV5-8 and TRBJ2-5, the complete variable domain is EAGVTQSPTHLIKTRGQQATLRCSPISGHTSVYWYQQALGLGLQFLLWYDEGEERNRGNFPPRFSGRQFPNYSSELNVNALELEDSALYLCASSLQTTGGGYFGPGTRLLVL.